This entry lists 10 T cell receptor beta chains sequenced from one sample in a study of blood T cell repertoires in COVID-19. The assay was immunoSEQ multiplex PCR, and TCRdb's table has in-frame clones only and misses some. The sample holds under 70,000 clones; around 80% are singletons and the top ten take approximately 18%. The sequenced material came from peripheral blood. These receptors all come from a man in his sixties with acute or convalescent COVID-19.

This chain uses TRBV5-1 with TRBJ1-3; 7 bases are shared with TRBD1. The CDR3 runs to 15 residues. V shed 0 bases, J shed 2 bases, and the junction held 2 bases outside the gene matches. In germline, CDR1 is SGHRS, CDR2 YFSETQ. The CDR3 sequence is CASSLAGTAGNTIYF. The DNA for the CDR3 is TGCGCCAGCAGCTTGGCCGGGACAGCTGGAAACACCATATATTTT.

The V and J genes are TRBV7-8 and TRBJ2-1, with 8 bases matching TRBD2. The V and J ends lost 4 bases and 8 bases, in that order; junction bases with no gene match: 10. Looked up from germline, CDR1 is SGHVS and CDR2 is FQNEAQ. CDR3 length: 15 amino acids. The CDR3 protein is CASSSRDGRGDEQFF. Written as DNA, the CDR3 is TGTGCCAGCAGCTCCCGGGACGGGAGGGGGGATGAGCAGTTCTTC.

This clone was seen just once. A junction end diverges from the germline sequence, so it may reflect a read error. The chain is built from TRBV4-2 and TRBJ1-2; D is unresolved. The germline gives CDR1 LGHNA, CDR2 YNFKEQ. The CDR3 has 13 amino acids. Written as DNA, the CDR3 is TGTGCCAGCAGCAAAGATCTAGGCTATGGCTACACCTTC. Its translation is CASSKDLGYGYTF.

This clone was counted a single time. This rearrangement joins TRBV30 to TRBJ2-1; 9 bases line up with TRBD2. Germline lookup yields CDR1 GTSNPN and CDR2 SVGIG (reference sequence). V lost 0 bases and J lost 5; bases outside the gene matches: 14. The CDR3 is 18 residues long. The CDR3 spells CAWSVFSGSFERHNEQFF. The DNA for the CDR3 is TGTGCCTGGAGTGTATTTAGCGGGAGTTTTGAAAGGCACAATGAGCAGTTCTTC.

The chain links TRBV11-1 to TRBJ2-5; D perhaps matches TRBD2 (6 bases). CDR3 length: 15 amino acids. Trimming took off 5 bases at V and 2 bases at J, with 15 bases between the two ends. From germline, CDR1 is SGHAT and CDR2 FQDESV (reference sequence). In DNA, the CDR3 is TGTGCCAGCAGCCCCCTGGGACTGATACAAGAGACCCAGTACTTC. It codes for CASSPLGLIQETQYF.

This sequence joins TRBV19 and TRBJ2-3, with D unclear. CDR1 is LNHDA and CDR2 is SQIVND in the germline V gene (reference sequence). V dropped 3 bases and J dropped 4 bases, with 8 bases sitting between them. The CDR3 has 13 amino acids. CDR3 bases: TGTGCCAGTAGTATCGGCGGAGCAGATACGCAGTATTTT. This encodes CASSIGGADTQYF.

This clone turned up a few times. The rearrangement links TRBV7-9 to TRBJ2-5; 8 bases agree with TRBD2. The CDR3 runs to 15 residues. V was clipped by 5 bases and J by 4 bases; unmatched bases: 9. The germline CDR1 and CDR2 sequences are SEHNR and FQNEAQ (reference sequence). The chain's CDR3 is CASSLIAGLGETQYF. The DNA for the CDR3 is TGTGCCAGCAGCCTAATAGCGGGATTAGGAGAGACCCAGTACTTC.

The CDR3 spells CASSLRGGQGTYEQYF. As DNA, the CDR3 is TGTGCCAGCAGCTTAAGGGGCGGACAGGGTACGTACGAGCAGTACTTC. The gene calls are TRBV5-5 and TRBJ2-7; TRBD1 matches 8 bases. The trim removed 2 bases at V and 4 bases at J, leaving 11 bases unmatched. Germline V gene lookup returns CDR1 SGHKS and CDR2 YYEKEE (reference sequence). The CDR3 runs 16 residues.

The CDR3 coding sequence is TGTGCCAGCTCACCAGTACAGCTCAACACCGGGGAGCTGTTTTTT. Translated, it gives CASSPVQLNTGELFF. The chain has TRBV18 and TRBJ2-2; D gene ambiguous. The CDR3 runs to 15 residues. Germline V gene lookup returns CDR1 KGHSH and CDR2 LQKENI. V lost 2 bases and J lost 2, with 9 bases in between.

The V and J genes are TRBV29-1 and TRBJ2-1; 10 nucleotides line up with TRBD2. This CDR3 comprises 15 residues. The germline CDR1 and CDR2 sequences are SQVTM and ANQGSEA. V shed 3 bases, J shed 2 bases, and the junction held 4 bases outside the gene matches. CDR3 sequence: CSVDSGRAAYNEQFF. The CDR3, as DNA: TGCAGCGTTGACAGCGGGAGGGCCGCCTACAATGAGCAGTTCTTC.